The next 25 T cell receptor beta chains were all read from a single sample in a study of shared clonotypes between healthy human individuals. The method was immunoSEQ multiplex PCR; TCRdb's version includes in-frame clones alone and lacks a portion of them. The repertoire has about 500,000 clones, more than 70% of them found once; the top ten carry around 11%. The source material was PBMCs. The receptors originated from a middle-aged woman in good health. Some clones in this sample may be carry-over from other donors' samples.

The chain joins TRBV30 to TRBJ2-2; D gene unclear. V shed 0 bases and J shed 6 bases, with 5 bases lying between them. This CDR3 has 12 amino acids. The germline V gene has CDR1 GTSNPN and CDR2 SVGIG (reference sequence). CDR3: CAWSVPAGELFF. The CDR3 coding sequence is TGTGCCTGGAGTGTACCGGCCGGGGAGCTGTTTTTT.

This clone was found once. The chain couples TRBV2 to TRBJ1-4; D is uncertain. The ends were cut back, 6 bases at V and 2 bases at J, with 10 bases in the middle. The CDR3 is made up of 14 amino acids. Germline V gives CDR1 SNHLY, CDR2 FYNNEI. The CDR3 spells CASSLRATNEKLFF. CDR3 bases: TGTGCCAGCAGCCTTAGGGCGACTAATGAAAAACTGTTTTTT.

The chain joins TRBV19 to TRBJ2-7; TRBD2 matches 7 bases. The CDR3 has 13 amino acids. Germline CDR1 LNHDA, CDR2 SQIVND (reference sequence). J lost 8 bases, V lost 4 bases, and 8 bases had no gene match. CDR3 nucleotide sequence: TGTGCCAGTAGTACGGCGGGAGTGGAGCAGCAGTACTTC. Translated: CASSTAGVEQQYF.

The rearrangement joins TRBV11-2 to TRBJ2-7; 10 positions agree with TRBD1. The germline CDR1 and CDR2 sequences are SGHAT and FQNNGV. V trimming: 3 bases; J trimming: 3 bases; junction bases outside the gene matches: 5. The CDR3 extends over 15 amino acids. The CDR3 DNA reads as TGTGCCAGCAGCTTCACCGGGACAGGGGACTACGAGCAGTACTTC. This gives the protein CASSFTGTGDYEQYF.

Points on this clone: One base separates it from a far larger clone, so it is likely a read error. This chain connects TRBV30 to TRBJ1-5; D ambiguous. The CDR3 has 13 amino acids. Trimming cost V 4 bases and J 4 bases, with 11 bases left between them. Germline loops: CDR1 GTSNPN, CDR2 SVGIG (reference sequence). The CDR3 protein is CAWNMVGNQPQHF. The CDR3 bases are TGTGCCTGGAATATGGTGGGTAATCAGCCCCAGCATTTT.

J is TRBJ2-6 and V is TRBV18; D unclear. The CDR3 loop spans 19 amino acids. V was trimmed by 0 bases and J by 0 bases, leaving 15 bases between them. CDR1 KGHSH and CDR2 LQKENI come from the germline V gene. The CDR3: CASSPPYGSDSSGANVLTF. CDR3 sequence (DNA): TGTGCCAGCTCACCACCGTACGGGTCCGACTCCTCTGGGGCCAACGTCCTGACTTTC.

The chain links TRBV6-6 to TRBJ1-2; D remains unclear. The length of the CDR3 is 15 residues. Trimming cost V 2 bases and J 0 bases, with 10 bases left between them. Looked up from germline, CDR1 is MNHNY and CDR2 is SVGAGI (reference sequence). CDR3 DNA sequence: TGTGCCAGCAGTTACCGGACCGTGTCTAACTATGGCTACACCTTC. It codes for CASSYRTVSNYGYTF.

The V gene is TRBV6-1, the J gene TRBJ1-1; D is uncertain. Germline lookup yields CDR1 MNHNS and CDR2 SASEGT. The V and J ends lost 4 bases and 11 bases respectively, with 11 bases between them. This CDR3 spans 11 amino acids. CDR3 sequence (DNA): TGTGCCAGCAGTGCGCGGCCTAGGGCTTTCTTT. The encoded protein is CASSARPRAFF.

The chain has TRBV7-2 and TRBJ1-2; D is undetermined. Looked up from germline, CDR1 is SGHTA and CDR2 is FQGNSA. V shed 1 base and J shed 3 bases, with 12 bases lying between them. CDR3 length: 15 amino acids. For the CDR3, the DNA is TGTGCCAGCAGCTTAGGGGCGAGGGCCCACTATGGCTACACCTTC. This translates into CASSLGARAHYGYTF.

The rearrangement uses TRBV2 and TRBJ1-5, with 7 bases that match TRBD1. The trim removed 8 bases at V and 1 base at J, leaving 5 bases unmatched. The germline V gene has CDR1 SNHLY and CDR2 FYNNEI. This CDR3 is 14 amino acids long. CDR3 sequence: CASAGTVSNQPQHF. The CDR3 nucleotides are TGTGCCAGCGCTGGGACAGTGAGCAATCAGCCCCAGCATTTT.

V is TRBV5-1 and J is TRBJ2-2; no clear D gene. The CDR3 is 14 amino acids. Trimming stripped 0 bases from V and 2 bases from J, with 5 bases between. Germline-derived CDR1 and CDR2 are SGHRS and YFSETQ. As DNA, the CDR3 is TGCGCCAGCAGCTTGGCAGTAAACACCGGGGAGCTGTTTTTT. This gives the protein CASSLAVNTGELFF.

The chain carries TRBV7-8 and TRBJ1-2; D is uncertain. This CDR3 is 13 amino acids long. The V end was cut by 1 base, the J end by 5 bases, with 8 bases between. Germline V lookup: CDR1 SGHVS, CDR2 FQNEAQ. The CDR3 sequence: CASSLESLYGYTF. The DNA for the CDR3 is TGTGCCAGCAGCTTAGAATCCCTATATGGCTACACCTTC.

The chain has TRBV15 and TRBJ2-3; tentatively, D is TRBD1 (5 bases). V was cut by 1 base and J by 3 bases, with 8 bases left in between. The CDR3 extends over 14 amino acids. Germline lookup yields CDR1 LNHNV and CDR2 YYDKDF (reference sequence). CDR3 coding DNA: TGTGCCACCAGCAGAGGACAGCCAACAGATACGCAGTATTTT. Amino acids: CATSRGQPTDTQYF.

This chain connects TRBV11-3 to TRBJ2-2; 7 positions agree with TRBD2. With V trimmed by 5 bases and J by 7 bases, 7 bases remained unmatched. The germline V gene has CDR1 SGHNT and CDR2 YENEEA. There are 14 residues in the CDR3. CDR3 nucleotide sequence: TGTGCCAGCAGCCCTACTAGCGTCGGCGGGGAGCTGTTTTTT. This gives the protein CASSPTSVGGELFF.

This clone occurred many times. The chain joins TRBV7-8 to TRBJ2-7; TRBD2 might be the D (5 bases). The CDR3 totals 18 residues. Germline assignment: CDR1 SGHVS and CDR2 FQNEAQ. V lost 5 bases to trimming and J lost 0 bases, with 23 bases between them. The CDR3 loop is CASSRSGGRSWDSYEQYF. The CDR3 DNA is TGTGCCAGCAGCAGAAGCGGAGGAAGAAGTTGGGACTCCTACGAGCAGTACTTC.

The rearrangement uses TRBV5-6 and TRBJ2-1; 13 bases line up with TRBD2. Germline lookup yields CDR1 SGHDT and CDR2 YYEEEE. The CDR3 is 16 amino acids. V lost 4 bases and J lost 4; bases outside the gene matches: 5. The CDR3 bases are TGTGCCAGCAGCATCCTACTAGCGGGAGGGTACAATGAGCAGTTCTTC. Amino acid sequence: CASSILLAGGYNEQFF. Full variable domain (remainder filled in from reference TRBV5-6 and TRBJ2-1): DAGVTQSPTHLIKTRGQQVTLRCSPKSGHDTVSWYQQALGQGPQFIFQYYEEEERQRGNFPDRFSGHQFPNYSSELNVNALLLGDSALYLCASSILLAGGYNEQFFGPGTRLTVL.

The chain couples TRBV27 to TRBJ2-3, with TRBD2 as a possible D gene (5 bases). Germline lookup yields CDR1 MNHEY and CDR2 SMNVEV (reference sequence). CDR3 length: 14 amino acids. V shed 6 bases and J shed 7 bases, with 17 bases lying between them. The CDR3, as DNA: TGTGCCAGCAGGGCGAGCGGCTTAGTAAATACGCAGTATTTT. Translating gives CASRASGLVNTQYF.

The V call is TRBV19, the J call TRBJ2-7; 9 bases are shared with TRBD1. The CDR3 spans 15 residues. Germline CDR1 and CDR2: LNHDA and SQIVND (reference sequence). V was clipped by 5 bases and J by 2 bases; unmatched bases: 7. CDR3 sequence (DNA): TGTGCCAGTAGTTTTGGACAGGGGATAACCTACGAGCAGTACTTC. Residues: CASSFGQGITYEQYF. Based on the CDR3 plus reference TRBV19 and TRBJ2-7, the full variable domain is DGGITQSPKYLFRKEGQNVTLSCEQNLNHDAMYWYRQDPGQGLRLIYYSQIVNDFQKGDIAEGYSVSREKKESFPLTVTSAQKNPTAFYLCASSFGQGITYEQYFGPGTRLTVT.

This chain joins TRBV9 and TRBJ2-2, with 9 bases fitting TRBD2. The trim removed 1 base at V and 4 bases at J, leaving 5 bases unmatched. Germline loops: CDR1 SGDLS, CDR2 YYNGEE. The CDR3 is made up of 16 amino acids. The DNA of the CDR3 is TGTGCCAGCAGCGTACGGGCTAGCGGGATCACCGGGGAGCTGTTTTTT. Its protein is CASSVRASGITGELFF.

This clone was picked up a small number of times. V is TRBV7-9 and J is TRBJ2-7; 9 bases fit TRBD1. The CDR3 sequence is 15 residues long. V shed 3 bases, J shed 2 bases, and the junction held 5 bases outside the gene matches. Germline V gives CDR1 SEHNR, CDR2 FQNEAQ (reference sequence). The CDR3 sequence is CASSFGRQGAYEQYF. The CDR3 nucleotides read TGTGCCAGCAGCTTCGGTAGACAGGGGGCCTACGAGCAGTACTTC.

The rearrangement joins TRBV7-9 to TRBJ2-1, with TRBD2 matching over 12 bases. Germline-derived CDR1 and CDR2 are SEHNR and FQNEAQ (reference sequence). The CDR3 covers 16 residues. Trimming removed 3 bases from V and 10 bases from J; junction bases left unmatched: 10. The CDR3 DNA reads as TGTGCCAGCAGCTTCCGGCTAGCGGGAGGGGAAAGGGAGCAGTTCTTC. It translates to CASSFRLAGGEREQFF.

This rearrangement joins TRBV19 to TRBJ1-5; D possibly corresponds to TRBD1 (6 bases). There are 16 residues in the CDR3. V was trimmed by 6 bases and J by 2 bases, leaving 17 bases between them. Germline-derived CDR1 and CDR2 are LNHDA and SQIVND (reference sequence). CDR3 sequence (DNA): TGTGCCAGTAGGAGCGTGAAAAACAGGGGCAATCAGCCCCAGCATTTT. Translating gives CASRSVKNRGNQPQHF.

V and J are TRBV6-1 and TRBJ2-2; D is undetermined. This CDR3 is built from 14 residues. V lost 1 base to trimming and J lost 6 bases, with 9 bases between them. The V gene's germline CDR1 is MNHNS and CDR2 SASEGT. In nucleotides, the CDR3 is TGTGCCAGCAGTGAAGTTCGCCAGGCCGGGGAGCTGTTTTTT. Amino acid sequence: CASSEVRQAGELFF.

The chain links TRBV5-1 to TRBJ2-2; TRBD1 agrees at 7 bases. This CDR3 has 15 residues. CDR1 and CDR2 from the germline V gene are SGHRS and YFSETQ. Germline trimming cut 4 bases from V and 1 base from J; bases unmatched to any gene: 4. The CDR3 DNA is TGCGCCAGCAGCCCAGGGACAGTGAACACCGGGGAGCTGTTTTTT. This encodes CASSPGTVNTGELFF.

The chain uses TRBV13 and TRBJ2-2, with 14 bases that match TRBD2. The ends lost 5 bases at V and 6 bases at J; junction bases unmatched: 5. The CDR3 covers 16 residues. Germline assignment: CDR1 PRHDT and CDR2 FYEKMQ (reference sequence). The CDR3 DNA reads TGTGCCAGCAGCGTTACGACTAGCGGGAGGGCCGGGGAGCTGTTTTTT. It encodes CASSVTTSGRAGELFF.